This section outlines one T cell receptor (beta chain) sequence together with its context. Its antigen remains unidentified. This entry is derived from a study of T cells in Graves' hyperthyroidism and ophthalmopathy. Overall study results and limits: Blood samples included most of the expanded thyroid clonotypes exceeding 0.001.

Patients showing uncontrolled infection, other autoimmune disease, pregnancy or lactation were ineligible. Orbital computed tomography, thyroid ultrasound, serum thyroxine and TRAb, and clinical symptoms together informed the diagnoses. Fresh peripheral blood, about 9.6 ml, yielded the PBMCs. This CDR3 comprises 19 residues. The J segment lost 1 base and the V segment lost 6 bases, leaving 18 bases of the junction unmatched. In germline, CDR1 is SNHLY, CDR2 FYNNEI. Researchers amplified the TCR beta CDR3 regions from RNA transcripts. The primer set for the first-round RT-PCR of the TCR CDR3 was HTBI. TCRdb re-derived calls from the multiplex PCR reads in MiXCR, one entry per CDR3 protein. The sample lists 250,000 to 300,000 distinct CDR3 sequences; approximately 13% were seen once.

The sample was blood. This chain connects TRBV2 to TRBJ2-7, with 10 nucleotides matching TRBD2. This TCR was sampled from a woman aged 40 to 50 with Graves' hyperthyroidism. For the CDR3, the DNA is TGTGCCAGCAGGCCGCTAGGGACCTCTAGCGGGAGTTGGTCCTACGAGCAGTACTTC. Translation gives CASRPLGTSSGSWSYEQYF.